These 9 T cell receptor beta chains came from one sample sequenced in a study of blood T cell repertoires in COVID-19 (dated by TCRdb to the early 2020s). Receptor amplification or capture employed the immunoSEQ multiplex PCR assay. This immuneACCESS table, as held by TCRdb, lists in-frame sequences with V and J called but not all clones. Of the missing ones, under half trace to an unresolved V gene in checked studies; the others have no known cause. The sample table lists some 77,000 clones, 65% to 85% of them with a count of one. Jointly, the top ten make up under 2% of the sample. Material for sequencing was peripheral blood. The receptors here all came from a woman aged 55-75 years with acute or convalescent COVID-19.

The genes are TRBV28 and TRBJ1-2; D is possibly TRBD1 (5 bases). This CDR3 region has 14 residues. CDR1 MDHEN and CDR2 SYDVKM come from the germline V gene. Between the trimmed V and J ends, which lost 3 bases and 5 bases, there was a span of 13 bases. In DNA, the CDR3 is TGTGCCAGCAGTTTGCCCGGGGGGAGATATGGCTACACCTTC. Translated, it gives CASSLPGGRYGYTF.

In DNA, the CDR3 is TGTGCCAGCAGTTTGACAGGGGGAGGCTACACCTTC. Amino acids: CASSLTGGGYTF. The genes are TRBV6-5 and TRBJ1-2; TRBD1 matches at 9 bases. The CDR3 sequence is 12 residues long. Germline CDR1 and CDR2: MNHEY and SVGAGI. V dropped 4 bases and J dropped 8; count of bases not matched to a gene: 2.

The chain combines TRBV4-1 with TRBJ1-1; a possible D gene is TRBD1 (6 bases). Germline CDR1 MGHRA, CDR2 YSYEKL. The CDR3 is 16 amino acids. V lost 1 base, J lost 1 base, and 13 bases lay in between. CDR3 protein: CASSQVPTGKNTEAFF. In nucleotides, the CDR3 is TGCGCCAGCAGCCAAGTGCCCACAGGGAAGAACACTGAAGCTTTCTTT.

V gene TRBV9 combines with J gene TRBJ1-2; TRBD1 matches at 8 bases. The CDR3 contains 15 residues. The V segment lost 0 bases and the J segment 4 bases; nucleotides outside the gene matches: 5. Germline lookup yields CDR1 SGDLS and CDR2 YYNGEE. CDR3 protein: CASSVAGTGAYGYTF. DNA for the CDR3: TGTGCCAGCAGCGTAGCGGGGACAGGTGCCTATGGCTACACCTTC.

The gene calls are TRBV28 and TRBJ2-1, with no clear D. This CDR3 comprises 13 residues. V shed 9 bases and J shed 6 bases, with 15 bases lying between them. Per the germline V gene, CDR1 is MDHEN and CDR2 is SYDVKM. The CDR3: CASMSGGRNEQFF. CDR3 in DNA: TGTGCCAGTATGTCAGGTGGCCGCAATGAGCAGTTCTTC.

This clone was detected a few times. This chain joins TRBV6-1 and TRBJ2-2; D is possibly TRBD2 (5 bases). The CDR3 consists of 13 residues. The V gene's germline CDR1 is MNHNS and CDR2 SASEGT. Trimming stripped 2 bases from V and 7 bases from J, with 8 bases between. The CDR3 here is CASSELAHGELFF. The CDR3 nucleotides are TGTGCCAGCAGTGAACTAGCCCACGGGGAGCTGTTTTTT.

V is TRBV27 and J is TRBJ2-5; no firm D call. The CDR3 contains 13 residues. With 10 bases removed from V and 7 bases from J, the gap between germline ends came to 19 bases. Per germline, CDR1 MNHEY and CDR2 SMNVEV (reference sequence). CDR3 nucleotides: TGTGCCACCTCCGCCCGCGGCACGGGGACCCAGTACTTC. Protein product: CATSARGTGTQYF.

The chain has TRBV3-1 (or the pseudogene TRBV3-2) and TRBJ1-5; TRBD1 matches 9 bases. The CDR3 has 14 amino acids. Trimming took 4 bases from V and 2 from J; bases not matched to a gene: 0. Germline loops: CDR1 LGHDT, CDR2 YNNKEL (reference sequence). The CDR3 sequence: CASSRTGGNQPQHF. The CDR3 DNA reads as TGTGCCAGCAGCCGGACAGGGGGCAATCAGCCCCAGCATTTT.

This clone was counted a few times. The V gene is TRBV11-3, the J gene TRBJ2-1; a weak D match, TRBD2 (5 bases). Between the trimmed V and J ends, which lost 3 bases and 1 base, there was a span of 7 bases. From germline, CDR1 is SGHNT and CDR2 YENEEA. The CDR3 is 14 amino acids. CDR3 region: CASSFRGSYNEQFF. The CDR3 nucleotides are TGTGCCAGCAGCTTTCGGGGTTCCTACAATGAGCAGTTCTTC.